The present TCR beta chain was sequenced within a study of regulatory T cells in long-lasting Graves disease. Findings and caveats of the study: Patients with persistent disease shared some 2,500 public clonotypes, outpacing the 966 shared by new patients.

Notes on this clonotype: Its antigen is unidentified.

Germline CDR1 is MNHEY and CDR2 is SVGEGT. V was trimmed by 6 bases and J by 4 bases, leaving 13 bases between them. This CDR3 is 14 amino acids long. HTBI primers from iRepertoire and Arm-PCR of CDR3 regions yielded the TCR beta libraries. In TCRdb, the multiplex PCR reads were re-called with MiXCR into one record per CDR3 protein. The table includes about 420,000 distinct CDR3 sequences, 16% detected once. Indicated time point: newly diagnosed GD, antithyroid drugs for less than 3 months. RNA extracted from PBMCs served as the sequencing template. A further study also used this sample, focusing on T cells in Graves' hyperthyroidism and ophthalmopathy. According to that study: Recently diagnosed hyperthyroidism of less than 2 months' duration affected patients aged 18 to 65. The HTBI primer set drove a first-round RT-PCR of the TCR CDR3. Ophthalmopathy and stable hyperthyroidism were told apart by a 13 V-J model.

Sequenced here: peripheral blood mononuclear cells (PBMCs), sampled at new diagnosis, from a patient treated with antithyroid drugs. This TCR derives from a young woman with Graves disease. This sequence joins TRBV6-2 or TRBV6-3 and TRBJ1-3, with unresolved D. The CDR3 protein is CASRASGEGNTIYF. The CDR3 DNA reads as TGTGCCAGCAGGGCCTCCGGAGAGGGAAACACCATATATTTT.